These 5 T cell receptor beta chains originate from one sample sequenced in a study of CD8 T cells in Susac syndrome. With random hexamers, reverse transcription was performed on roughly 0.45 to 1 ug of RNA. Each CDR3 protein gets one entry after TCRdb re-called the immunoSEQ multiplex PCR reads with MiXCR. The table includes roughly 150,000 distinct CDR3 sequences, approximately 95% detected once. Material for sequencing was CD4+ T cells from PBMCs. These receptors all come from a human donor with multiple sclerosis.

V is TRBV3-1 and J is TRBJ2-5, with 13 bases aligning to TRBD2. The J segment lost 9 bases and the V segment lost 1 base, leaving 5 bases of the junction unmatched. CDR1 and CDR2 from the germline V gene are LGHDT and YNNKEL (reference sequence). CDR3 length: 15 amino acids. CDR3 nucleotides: TGTGCCAGCAGCCAAGTGACTAGCGGGAGGCGGGCCCAGTACTTC. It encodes CASSQVTSGRRAQYF.

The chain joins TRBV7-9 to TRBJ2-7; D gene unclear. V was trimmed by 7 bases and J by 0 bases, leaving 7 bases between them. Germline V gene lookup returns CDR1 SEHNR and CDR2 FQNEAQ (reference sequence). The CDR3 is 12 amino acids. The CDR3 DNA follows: TGTGCCAGCACCTCCGACTCCTACGAGCAGTACTTC. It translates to CASTSDSYEQYF.

The CDR3 bases are TGTGCCAGCTCCCTGCAGGGTCGACCCCAGCATTTT. As protein: CASSLQGRPQHF. The chain is built from TRBV2 and TRBJ1-5, with D perhaps TRBD1 (5 bases). The CDR3 loop spans 12 amino acids. The V end lost 8 bases, the J end lost 10 bases, and 15 bases lay between the germline ends. The V gene's germline CDR1 is SNHLY and CDR2 FYNNEI. Full variable domain (missing parts from reference TRBV2 and TRBJ1-5): EPEVTQTPSHQVTQMGQEVILRCVPISNHLYFYWYRQILGQKVEFLVSFYNNEISEKSEIFDDQFSVERPDGSNFTLKIRSTKLEDSAMYFCASSLQGRPQHFGDGTRLSIL.

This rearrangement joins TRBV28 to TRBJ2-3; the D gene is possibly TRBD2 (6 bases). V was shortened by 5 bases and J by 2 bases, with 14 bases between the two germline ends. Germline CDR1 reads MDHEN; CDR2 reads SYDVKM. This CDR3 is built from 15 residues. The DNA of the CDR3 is TGTGCCAGCAGTCTCTTTAGCGGCCTCACAGATACGCAGTATTTT. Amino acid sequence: CASSLFSGLTDTQYF.

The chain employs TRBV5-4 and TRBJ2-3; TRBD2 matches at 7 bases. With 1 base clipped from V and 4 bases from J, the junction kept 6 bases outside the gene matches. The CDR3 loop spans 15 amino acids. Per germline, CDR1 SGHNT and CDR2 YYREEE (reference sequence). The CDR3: CASSLKVAGPDTQYF. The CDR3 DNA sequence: TGTGCCAGCAGCTTGAAGGTAGCGGGTCCAGATACGCAGTATTTT.